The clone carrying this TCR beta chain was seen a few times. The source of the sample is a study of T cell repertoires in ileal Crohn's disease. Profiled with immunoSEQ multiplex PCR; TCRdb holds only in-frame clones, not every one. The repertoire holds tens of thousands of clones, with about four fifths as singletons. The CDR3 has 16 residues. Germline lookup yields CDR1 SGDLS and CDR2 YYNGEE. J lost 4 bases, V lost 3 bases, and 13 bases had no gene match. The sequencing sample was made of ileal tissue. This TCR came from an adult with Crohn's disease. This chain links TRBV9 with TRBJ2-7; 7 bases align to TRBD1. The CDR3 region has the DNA TGTGCCAGCAGCGAGACCCCCGGGACAGAACTTTACGAGCAGTACTTC. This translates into CASSETPGTELYEQYF.